A selection of T cell receptor beta chains follows, all from one sample in a study of neoadjuvant anti-PD-1 for oral cavity cancer. The method was immunoSEQ multiplex PCR; TCRdb's version includes in-frame clones alone and lacks a portion of them. In the table there are about 14,000 clones, 60% to 70% of which are singletons. Sample: PBMCs, taken before nivolumab (anti-PD-1) treatment. The receptors derive from a person between 40 and 79 years old with oral cavity squamous cell carcinoma. The CDR3 runs from the conserved cysteine through the conserved F or W. A D gene is named only where the DNA matches it firmly. Only some rows state a clone size, as once, few, many or a class for expanded clones.

TRBJ2-7	NA	TRBV28	NA	13	CASSLVSSYEQYF	TGTGCCAGCAGTTTGGTTAGCTCCTACGAGCAGTACTTC
TRBJ2-7	NA	TRBV25-1	TRBD1	15	CASSPGQGMIYEQYF	TGTGCCAGCAGTCCCGGACAGGGGATGATCTACGAGCAGTACTTC
TRBJ2-7	NA	TRBV7-9	NA	15	CASSLGAGHSYEQYF	TGTGCCAGCAGCTTAGGGGCTGGGCATAGCTACGAGCAGTACTTC
TRBJ1-2	NA	TRBV2	NA	15	CASSETGLKGYGYTF	TGTGCCAGCAGTGAAACGGGACTAAAGGGGTATGGCTACACCTTC
TRBJ2-5	once	TRBV29-1	TRBD2	15	CSVRPGAGLQETQYF	TGCAGCGTTAGGCCCGGAGCGGGGCTACAAGAGACCCAGTACTTC
TRBJ2-3	NA	TRBV2	NA	10	CASRVDTQYF	TGTGCCAGCAGGGTTGATACGCAGTATTTT
TRBJ1-3	NA	TRBV6-5	NA	16	CASSYGRTASGNTIYF	TGTGCCAGCAGTTACGGTCGGACAGCCTCTGGAAACACCATATATTTT
TRBJ2-3	NA	TRBV10-2	TRBD2	15	CASSATSGGTDTQYF	TGCGCCAGCAGTGCGACTAGCGGGGGCACAGATACGCAGTATTTT
TRBJ2-6	NA	TRBV11-3	NA	17	CASSLGWGTVEANVLTF	TGTGCCAGCAGCTTAGGTTGGGGGACCGTAGAAGCCAACGTCCTGACTTTC
TRBJ2-3	NA	TRBV10-1	NA	13	CASSESRTDTQYF	TGCGCCAGCAGTGAGTCCCGCACAGATACGCAGTATTTT
TRBJ1-2	NA	TRBV13	TRBD1	16	CASSLLWDSSGYGYTF	TGTGCCAGCAGCTTGTTATGGGACAGCTCCGGCTATGGCTACACCTTC
TRBJ2-7	NA	TRBV28	NA	16	CASSLGVKGPSYEQYF	TGTGCCAGCAGTTTGGGGGTAAAGGGCCCCTCCTACGAGCAGTACTTC
TRBJ2-4	NA	TRBV5-6	NA	14	CASAGGPYLDIQYF	TGTGCCAGCGCCGGGGGCCCCTATCTGGACATTCAGTACTTC
TRBJ2-5	NA	TRBV14	TRBD2	15	CASSPLTSGQETQYF	TGTGCCAGCAGCCCCCTGACTAGCGGACAAGAGACCCAGTACTTC
TRBJ2-1	NA	TRBV5-1	TRBD2	13	CASSQRGGQEQFF	TGCGCCAGCAGTCAGCGGGGGGGCCAGGAGCAGTTCTTC
TRBJ2-7	NA	TRBV27	NA	14	CASSLQGGPYEQYF	TGTGCCAGCAGTTTACAGGGGGGCCCCTACGAGCAGTACTTC
TRBJ2-1	NA	TRBV7-3	TRBD2	15	CASSYGLAEYNEQFF	TGTGCCAGCAGTTATGGGCTAGCGGAGTACAATGAGCAGTTCTTC
TRBJ2-7	NA	TRBV11-2	TRBD2	18	CASSRMGLLAGASYEQYF	TGTGCCAGCAGCCGGATGGGGCTCCTAGCGGGGGCCTCCTACGAGCAGTACTTC
TRBJ1-1	NA	TRBV19	NA	14	CASSPDRLNTEAFF	TGTGCCAGTAGTCCGGACAGATTGAACACTGAAGCTTTCTTT
TRBJ2-4	once	TRBV29-1	NA	10	CSVEDVNQYF	TGCAGCGTTGAAGATGTTAATCAGTACTTC
TRBJ2-7	NA	TRBV10-3	TRBD2	15	CAISPSGTGSYEQYF	TGTGCCATCAGCCCTAGCGGGACGGGCTCCTACGAGCAGTACTTC
TRBJ2-5	NA	TRBV4-1	TRBD1	17	CASSQDAKGAQQETQYF	TGCGCCAGCAGCCAAGATGCGAAGGGGGCTCAACAAGAGACCCAGTACTTC
TRBJ1-1	NA	TRBV28	NA	13	CASSVHQYIEAFF	TGTGCCAGCAGCGTGCACCAATACATTGAAGCTTTCTTT
TRBJ2-7	NA	TRBV7-8	TRBD1	15	CASSFPGGSSYEQYF	TGTGCCAGCAGCTTCCCAGGGGGATCCTCCTACGAGCAGTACTTC
TRBJ2-3	once	TRBV2	TRBD2	17	CASSDSLSGISTDTQYF	TGTGCCAGCAGTGATTCCCTTAGCGGGATAAGCACAGATACGCAGTATTTT
TRBJ1-2	NA	TRBV28	TRBD1	14	CASSLTTGGYGYTF	TGTGCCAGCAGTTTGACGACAGGGGGTTATGGCTACACCTTC
TRBJ2-1	NA	TRBV11-1	NA	14	CASSLTEGDNEQFF	TGTGCCAGCAGCTTAACAGAGGGAGACAATGAGCAGTTCTTC
TRBJ1-1	once	TRBV6-1	NA	15	CASTFGGLLGTEAFF	TGTGCCAGCACCTTTGGCGGGCTCCTCGGCACTGAAGCTTTCTTT
TRBJ2-7	NA	TRBV19	TRBD2	14	CASATSGRGYEQYF	TGTGCCAGTGCGACTAGCGGGCGAGGGTACGAGCAGTACTTC
TRBJ2-7	NA	TRBV6-1	NA	13	CASSDRVESEQYF	TGTGCCAGCAGTGACCGGGTCGAAAGCGAGCAGTACTTC
TRBJ1-2	few	TRBV18	NA	13	CASSGSGLYGYTF	TGTGCCAGCTCGGGCTCCGGCCTATATGGCTACACCTTC
TRBJ2-5	few	TRBV2	NA	13	CASGRGSMETQYF	TGTGCCTCGGGGAGGGGGTCAATGGAGACCCAGTACTTC
TRBJ2-7	NA	TRBV6-6	NA	13	CASSYSGSYEQYF	TGTGCCAGCAGTTACTCAGGGTCCTACGAGCAGTACTTC
TRBJ1-4	NA	TRBV5-1	TRBD1	18	CASSLEGQGSISNEKLFF	TGCGCCAGCAGCTTGGAAGGACAGGGAAGCATAAGTAATGAAAAACTGTTTTTT
TRBJ2-7	NA	TRBV7-2	NA	14	CASSTKRVSYEQYF	TGTGCCAGCAGCACCAAACGGGTCTCCTACGAGCAGTACTTC
TRBJ2-2	NA	TRBV27	TRBD1	15	CASSPRQGLTGELFF	TGTGCCAGCAGTCCAAGACAGGGATTAACCGGGGAGCTGTTTTTT
TRBJ2-1	NA	TRBV2	NA	14	CASRVAAVYNEQFF	TGTGCCAGCAGGGTGGCGGCAGTGTACAATGAGCAGTTCTTC
TRBJ1-5	NA	TRBV5-5	NA	14	CASSLRSGNQPQHF	TGTGCCAGCAGCTTGAGATCGGGCAATCAGCCCCAGCATTTT
TRBJ2-3	NA	TRBV10-2	TRBD2	16	CASSEGLAGLADTQYF	TGCGCCAGCTCAGAGGGACTAGCGGGACTAGCAGATACGCAGTATTTT
TRBJ2-6	NA	TRBV27	TRBD1	17	CASSRQGRYSGANVLTF	TGTGCCAGCAGTAGACAGGGACGGTACTCTGGGGCCAACGTCCTGACTTTC
TRBJ1-1	few	TRBV15	TRBD1	16	CATSETGGAFREEAFF	TGTGCCACCTCGGAGACAGGGGGCGCTTTTAGAGAGGAAGCTTTCTTT
TRBJ2-1	NA	TRBV7-6	NA	14	CASTLTAYYNEQFF	TGTGCCAGCACCTTGACTGCTTATTACAATGAGCAGTTCTTC
TRBJ1-4	NA	TRBV7-9	TRBD1	16	CASSYGAGQGNEKLFF	TGTGCCAGCAGTTATGGTGCGGGACAGGGGAATGAAAAACTGTTTTTT
TRBJ1-5	NA	TRBV2	NA	13	CASRGKWDQPQHF	TGTGCCAGCAGGGGGAAGTGGGATCAGCCCCAGCATTTT
TRBJ2-5	NA	TRBV27	TRBD1	14	CASSLNRGYGTQYF	TGTGCCAGCAGTTTAAACAGGGGGTATGGGACCCAGTACTTC